The rows below give T cell receptor beta chains drawn from one sample of a study of blood T cell repertoires in COVID-19. Clones were read by immunoSEQ multiplex PCR, and TCRdb kept only the in-frame ones, dropping some. The data contain 150,000 to 200,000 clones, 80% to 90% of them singletons. The source material was peripheral blood. The origin of the receptors is a man over 45 with active or convalescent COVID-19. The CDR3 runs from the conserved cysteine through the conserved F or W. The order of the fields is V gene, clone size, D gene, J gene, CDR3 protein, CDR3 DNA. A D gene is named only where the DNA matches it firmly. Size is omitted from some rows. Given values are once, few, many or a class for expanded clones.

>TRBV28|NA|NA|TRBJ1-6
CASSTQGRRSPLHF
TGTGCCAGCAGTACACAGGGACGACGCTCACCCCTCCACTTT
>TRBV7-9|NA|NA|TRBJ1-4
CASSLWERRDEKLFF
TGTGCCAGCAGCTTATGGGAGCGAAGGGATGAAAAACTGTTTTTT
>TRBV3-1/TRBV3-2|NA|NA|TRBJ1-1
CASSHLSRQEAFF
TGTGCCAGCAGCCACCTGTCGAGACAGGAAGCTTTCTTT
>TRBV6-1|NA|TRBD1|TRBJ1-2
CASSDQGGYGYTF
TGTGCCAGCAGTGACCAGGGGGGCTATGGCTACACCTTC
>TRBV19|NA|TRBD1|TRBJ2-3
CASSTQTGTDTQYF
TGTGCCAGTAGTACGCAGACAGGGACAGATACGCAGTATTTT
>TRBV28|NA|TRBD1|TRBJ1-4
CAIKTGPNEKLFF
TGTGCCATCAAGACAGGGCCTAATGAAAAACTGTTTTTT
>TRBV2|NA|NA|TRBJ2-3
CASTEDSSTDTQYF
TGTGCCAGCACTGAGGACAGTAGCACAGATACGCAGTATTTT
>TRBV6-5|NA|TRBD1|TRBJ1-1
CASGTGPASAEAFF
TGTGCCAGTGGGACAGGTCCGGCGAGCGCTGAAGCTTTCTTT
>TRBV5-4|NA|NA|TRBJ1-2
CASSATANYGYTF
TGTGCCAGCAGCGCGACAGCTAACTATGGCTACACCTTC
>TRBV7-6|once|NA|TRBJ2-1
CASSLGLSGVGEQFF
TGTGCCAGCAGCTTGGGACTCTCCGGGGTGGGTGAGCAGTTCTTC
>TRBV18|NA|TRBD1|TRBJ2-7
CASSPNGQGNEQYF
TGTGCCAGCTCACCTAACGGACAGGGGAACGAGCAGTACTTC
>TRBV19|NA|TRBD2|TRBJ2-1
CASSIPGLAANEQFF
TGTGCCAGTAGTATTCCGGGACTAGCGGCGAATGAGCAGTTCTTC
>TRBV19|NA|TRBD1|TRBJ1-4
CASRNLQGGTNEKLFF
TGTGCCAGTAGAAACCTACAGGGGGGGACTAATGAAAAACTGTTTTTT
>TRBV6-2/TRBV6-3|once|NA|TRBJ1-4
CASSYAGADEKLFF
TGTGCCAGCAGTTATGCGGGAGCGGATGAAAAACTGTTTTTT
>TRBV18|NA|NA|TRBJ1-1
CASSPEVNTEAFF
TGTGCCAGCTCACCGGAGGTGAACACTGAAGCTTTCTTT
>TRBV5-5|once|TRBD2|TRBJ2-5
CASSLDANGGQETQYF
TGTGCCAGCAGCTTGGACGCCAACGGGGGGCAAGAGACCCAGTACTTC
>TRBV7-9|few|TRBD1|TRBJ1-2
CASSKTGTGNYGYTF
TGTGCCAGCAGCAAGACCGGGACAGGGAACTATGGCTACACCTTC
>TRBV7-2|NA|NA|TRBJ1-6
CASSYGHANSPLHF
TGTGCCAGCAGCTATGGACACGCTAATTCACCCCTCCACTTT
>TRBV9|NA|NA|TRBJ2-3
CASSVVERTTDTQYF
TGTGCCAGCAGCGTAGTAGAAAGAACCACAGATACGCAGTATTTT
>TRBV7-9|NA|NA|TRBJ1-3
CASSRTGDSGNTIYF
TGTGCCAGCAGCCGTACGGGGGACTCTGGAAACACCATATATTTT
>TRBV18|NA|TRBD1|TRBJ2-3
CASSPPETGGTTDTQYF
TGTGCCAGCTCACCACCAGAGACAGGGGGAACCACAGATACGCAGTATTTT
>TRBV11-1|NA|TRBD1|TRBJ2-2
CASSTGELTGELFF
TGTGCCAGCAGCACAGGGGAGCTCACCGGGGAGCTGTTTTTT
>TRBV6-5|NA|NA|TRBJ1-3
CASSYSMLQARNTIYF
TGTGCCAGCAGTTACTCGATGCTCCAGGCCCGGAACACCATATATTTT
>TRBV4-3|once|NA|TRBJ1-2
CASSPTTGGSNYGYTF
TGCGCCAGCAGCCCAACCACGGGGGGCAGTAACTATGGCTACACCTTC
>TRBV11-2|NA|TRBD2|TRBJ2-3
CASSWGGLSTDTQYF
TGTGCCAGCAGCTGGGGGGGACTAAGCACAGATACGCAGTATTTT
>TRBV5-1|NA|TRBD2|TRBJ2-3
CASSTGLAGGPTDTQYF
TGCGCCAGCAGCACGGGACTAGCGGGAGGGCCTACAGATACGCAGTATTTT
>TRBV19|NA|TRBD2|TRBJ2-7
CASMSGGYEQYF
TGTGCCAGTATGTCGGGAGGTTACGAGCAGTACTTC